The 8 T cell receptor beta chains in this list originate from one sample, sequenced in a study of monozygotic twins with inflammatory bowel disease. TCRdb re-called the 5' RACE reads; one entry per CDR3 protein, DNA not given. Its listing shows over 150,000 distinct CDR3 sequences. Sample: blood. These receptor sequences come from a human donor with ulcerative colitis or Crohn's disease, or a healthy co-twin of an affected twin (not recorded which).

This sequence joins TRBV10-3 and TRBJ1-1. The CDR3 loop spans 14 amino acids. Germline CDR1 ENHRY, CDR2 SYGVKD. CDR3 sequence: CAISDSGWGTEAFF.

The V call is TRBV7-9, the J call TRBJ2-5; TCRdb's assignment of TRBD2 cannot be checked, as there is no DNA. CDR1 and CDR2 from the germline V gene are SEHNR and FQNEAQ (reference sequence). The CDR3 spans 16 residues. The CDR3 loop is CASSLAMSSGQETQYF. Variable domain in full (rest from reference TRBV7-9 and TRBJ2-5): DTGVSQNPRHKITKRGQNVTFRCDPISEHNRLYWYRQTLGQGPEFLTYFQNEAQLEKSRLLSDRFSAERPKGSFSTLEIQRTEQGDSAMYLCASSLAMSSGQETQYFGPGTRLLVL.

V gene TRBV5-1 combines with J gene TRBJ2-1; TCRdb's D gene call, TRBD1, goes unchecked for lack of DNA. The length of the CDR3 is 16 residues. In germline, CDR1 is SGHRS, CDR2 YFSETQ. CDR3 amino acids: CASSFLTGGASNEQFF.

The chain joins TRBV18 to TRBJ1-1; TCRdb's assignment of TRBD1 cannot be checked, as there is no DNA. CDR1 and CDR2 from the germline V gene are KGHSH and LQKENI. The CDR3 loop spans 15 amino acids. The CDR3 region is CASSTLQVTETEAFF.

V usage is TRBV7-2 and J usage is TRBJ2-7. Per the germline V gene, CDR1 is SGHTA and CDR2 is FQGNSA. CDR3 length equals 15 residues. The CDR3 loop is CASSLAGVGSYEQYF. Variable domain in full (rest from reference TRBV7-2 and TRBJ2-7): GAGVSQSPSNKVTEKGKDVELRCDPISGHTALYWYRQSLGQGLEFLIYFQGNSAPDKSGLPSDRFSAERTGGSVSTLTIQRTQQEDSAVYLCASSLAGVGSYEQYFGPGTRLTVT.

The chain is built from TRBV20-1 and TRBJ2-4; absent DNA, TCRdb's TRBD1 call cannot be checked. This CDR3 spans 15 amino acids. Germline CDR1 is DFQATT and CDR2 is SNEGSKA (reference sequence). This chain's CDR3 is CSARLDRGPKNIQYF.

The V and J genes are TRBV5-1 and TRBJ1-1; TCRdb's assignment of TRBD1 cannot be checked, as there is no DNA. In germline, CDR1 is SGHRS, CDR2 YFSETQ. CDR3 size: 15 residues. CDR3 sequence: CASSLYVGGTSEAFF.

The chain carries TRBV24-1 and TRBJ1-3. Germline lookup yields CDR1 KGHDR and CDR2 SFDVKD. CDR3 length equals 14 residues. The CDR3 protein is CATSGGDSGNTIYF.